This T cell receptor beta chain stems from a study of T cells in Graves' hyperthyroidism and ophthalmopathy. This clonotype was counted a few times. The CDR3 consists of 16 residues. V was clipped by 6 bases and J by 0 bases, with 15 bases between them. Germline CDR1 reads GTSNPN; CDR2 reads SVGIG (reference sequence). RNA transcripts gave rise to amplified TCR beta CDR3 regions. HTBI primers were employed in a first-round RT-PCR of the TCR CDR3. TCRdb redid the calling of the multiplex PCR reads with MiXCR, one entry per CDR3 protein. The profile shows 400,000 to 600,000 distinct CDR3 sequences, 20% to 25% of them singletons.

The receptor's source is a man younger than 35 with Graves' hyperthyroidism. This chain links TRBV30 with TRBJ2-6; D may be TRBD1 or TRBD2 (5 bases each). Sequencing was done on a sample of blood. The CDR3 protein is CACETGPNSGANVLTF. The CDR3 region has the DNA TGTGCCTGCGAAACGGGACCGAACTCTGGGGCCAACGTCCTGACTTTC. Full variable domain (rest looked up from reference TRBV30 and TRBJ2-6): SQTIHQWPATLVQPVGSPLSLECTVEGTSNPNLYWYRQAAGRGLQLLFYSVGIGQISSEVPQNLSASRPQDRQFILSSKKLLLSDSGFYLCACETGPNSGANVLTFGAGSRLTVL.